The 10 T cell receptor beta chains below come from one sample, sequenced in a study of early T cells in non-severe SARS-CoV-2 infection. TCRdb reprocessed the 5' RACE reads with MiXCR, giving one entry per CDR3 protein. The sample yields some 120,000 distinct CDR3 sequences, about 15% seen once. The sample comprised whole blood. The receptors were sampled from an adult who was a healthcare worker with PCR-confirmed SARS-CoV-2 infection or an uninfected control (not recorded which).

This clonotype was observed a handful of times. V usage is TRBV20-1 and J usage is TRBJ2-7; D gene unclear. Trimming took off 6 bases at V and 0 bases at J, with 12 bases between the two ends. The CDR3 is 13 amino acids. From germline, CDR1 is DFQATT and CDR2 SNEGSKA (reference sequence). The CDR3 region has the DNA TGCAGTGCCCCCTCCAAGAACTCCTACGAGCAGTACTTC. Amino acids: CSAPSKNSYEQYF.

This clonotype was picked up a small number of times. CDR3 loop: CASSLVGQSLGQYF. The CDR3 DNA sequence: TGTGCCAGCAGCTTAGTGGGACAGTCCTTGGGGCAGTACTTC. The gene calls are TRBV7-2 and TRBJ2-7; 7 bases map to TRBD1. This CDR3 has 14 amino acids. Trimming removed 1 base from V and 9 bases from J; junction bases left unmatched: 9. Per germline, CDR1 SGHTA and CDR2 FQGNSA.

The CDR3 DNA is TGCAGCGTTGTCCGAGGGAGGACTGAAGCTTTCTTT. Protein sequence: CSVVRGRTEAFF. The chain uses TRBV29-1 and TRBJ1-1; D unclear. Trimming pared 4 bases from V and 5 bases from J, leaving 11 bases between. The CDR3 is 12 residues long. In germline, CDR1 is SQVTM, CDR2 ANQGSEA. Full variable domain (outside the CDR3, taken from reference TRBV29-1 and TRBJ1-1): SAVISQKPSRDICQRGTSLTIQCQVDSQVTMMFWYRQQPGQSLTLIATANQGSEATYESGFVIDKFPISRPNLTFSTLTVSNMSPEDSSIYLCSVVRGRTEAFFGQGTRLTVV.

This clonotype was detected a few times. The chain carries TRBV10-3 and TRBJ1-1; 8 bases line up with TRBD1. This CDR3 comprises 15 residues. V lost 2 bases to trimming and J lost 1 base; unmatched junction nucleotides: 3. From germline, CDR1 is ENHRY and CDR2 SYGVKD. CDR3 bases: TGTGCCATCAGTGAGCGGGACAGGCGGAACACTGAAGCTTTCTTT. As protein: CAISERDRRNTEAFF.

J is TRBJ1-6 and V is TRBV4-1; D gene unclear. Germline CDR1 reads MGHRA; CDR2 reads YSYEKL. V lost 6 bases and J 11 bases, leaving 20 bases between the germline ends. The CDR3 totals 15 residues. CDR3 region: CASSQKDGTQAPLHF. The CDR3 DNA is TGCGCCAGCAGTCAGAAGGACGGTACTCAGGCACCCCTCCACTTT.

This clonotype was recorded at least ten times. The J gene is TRBJ2-7, the V gene TRBV7-3; D might be TRBD1 or TRBD2, each matching 7 bases. In germline, CDR1 is SGHTA, CDR2 FQGTGA. Trimming removed 5 bases from V and 1 base from J, with 12 bases in between. The CDR3 contains 14 residues. CDR3 sequence (DNA): TGTGCCAGCAGCCCCAGGGGGGGATCCTACGAGCAGTACTTC. Translation: CASSPRGGSYEQYF.

This clonotype occurred a few times. The chain has TRBV4-2 and TRBJ2-3; 9 bases fit TRBD2. The CDR3 sequence is 17 residues long. Germline V gene data show CDR1 as LGHNA and CDR2 as YNFKEQ. The trim removed 5 bases at V and 2 bases at J, leaving 11 bases unmatched. The CDR3 is CASSLRSGGPATDTQYF. DNA of the CDR3: TGTGCCAGCAGCTTACGTAGCGGGGGCCCCGCCACAGATACGCAGTATTTT.

The V and J genes are TRBV7-9 and TRBJ2-3; 7 bases agree with TRBD2. Unmatched junction bases numbered 11, after V lost 10 bases and J lost 4 bases. Per the germline V gene, CDR1 is SEHNR and CDR2 is FQNEAQ (reference sequence). This CDR3 has 14 amino acids. The CDR3 reads CATGAGELADTQYF. Written as DNA, the CDR3 is TGTGCCACCGGGGCGGGGGAACTAGCAGATACGCAGTATTTT.

This chain links TRBV29-1 with TRBJ2-3; D remains ambiguous. CDR1 and CDR2 from the germline V gene are SQVTM and ANQGSEA. There are 14 residues in the CDR3. V was cut by 4 bases and J by 6 bases, with 17 bases left in between. The CDR3 loop is CSVGITFGSDTQYF. CDR3 coding DNA: TGCAGCGTTGGAATAACCTTTGGGTCTGATACGCAGTATTTT.

The table lists this clonotype with a few counts. The chain couples TRBV6-1 to TRBJ2-3; no reliable D call. CDR3 size: 15 residues. Per germline, CDR1 MNHNS and CDR2 SASEGT. V was cut by 2 bases and J by 4 bases, with 13 bases left in between. The CDR3 is CASSEYPTDSDTQYF. The CDR3, as DNA: TGTGCCAGCAGTGAATACCCCACAGATTCAGATACGCAGTATTTT.